This T cell receptor beta chain was documented in a study of control samples from healthy donors and cancer patients. The assay was immunoSEQ multiplex PCR, and TCRdb's table has in-frame clones only and misses some. The data show some 150,000 clones, about 94% seen once. Trimming pared 5 bases from V and 1 base from J, leaving 14 bases between. Germline V gene data show CDR1 as SEHNR and CDR2 as FQNEAQ (reference sequence). The CDR3 runs to 15 residues. The sample was blood. This clonotype originated in a woman in her sixties or seventies in good health. The rearrangement uses TRBV7-9 and TRBJ1-1; no reliable D call. The CDR3 loop is CASSLSLNENTEAFF. The CDR3 bases are TGTGCCAGCAGCCTTAGCTTGAACGAGAACACTGAAGCTTTCTTT.